Listed below are T cell receptor beta chains from one sample, sequenced in a study of cytomegalovirus exposure and HLA in healthy donors. The repertoire was sequenced with immunoSEQ multiplex PCR; TCRdb's copy has only in-frame clones and lacks some. The sample contains under 250,000 clones, around 87% of which appear only once. The sample consisted of PBMCs. The origin of the receptors is a young woman in good health and CMV-seropositive. Both conserved end residues are part of each CDR3. The D gene is left open where the match is weak. Size values are once, few and many counts, or a class for expanded clones, and some rows have none.

clone_size,d_call,j_call,v_call,cdr3_aa,cdr3_nt
.,TRBD1,TRBJ1-5,TRBV5-1,CASSPDRGGGNQPQHF,TGCGCCAGCAGCCCGGACAGGGGAGGAGGGAATCAGCCCCAGCATTTT
.,TRBD1,TRBJ1-5,TRBV27,CASSTGTGLQPQHF,TGTGCCAGCAGTACCGGGACAGGCCTGCAGCCCCAGCATTTT
once,.,TRBJ2-5,TRBV18,CASSPLQETQYF,TGTGCCAGCTCACCACTACAAGAGACCCAGTACTTC
.,.,TRBJ2-1,TRBV29-1,CSVEPIGGSPYNEQFF,TGCAGCGTTGAACCAATAGGGGGAAGCCCGTACAATGAGCAGTTCTTC
.,.,TRBJ1-1,TRBV28,CASSRSRRGTEAFF,TGTGCCAGCAGCCGCAGCCGAAGGGGCACTGAAGCTTTCTTT
.,.,TRBJ1-1,TRBV11-2,CASRSRVNTEAFF,TGTGCCAGCAGATCCCGGGTGAACACTGAAGCTTTCTTT
.,.,TRBJ2-7,TRBV11-1,CASRGVDLSSYEQYF,TGTGCCAGCAGAGGAGTCGATTTGAGCTCCTACGAGCAGTACTTC
.,TRBD2,TRBJ2-5,TRBV27,CASSSTSGSWETQYF,TGTGCCAGCAGTTCGACTAGCGGGAGTTGGGAGACCCAGTACTTC
.,TRBD2,TRBJ2-1,TRBV7-6,CASSWSGTLGNEQFF,TGTGCCAGCAGCTGGAGCGGGACTTTGGGCAATGAGCAGTTCTTC
.,TRBD1,TRBJ1-4,TRBV15,CATSRDHRQGSEKLFF,TGTGCCACCAGCAGAGATCATAGACAGGGGAGCGAAAAACTGTTTTTT
.,TRBD1,TRBJ1-2,TRBV4-1,CASSQDREGQGVGYTF,TGCGCCAGCAGCCAAGATCGGGAAGGACAGGGAGTCGGCTACACCTTC
.,TRBD1,TRBJ1-2,TRBV4-1,CASSPRQGANYGYTF,TGCGCCAGCAGCCCCAGACAGGGCGCTAACTATGGCTACACCTTC
once,TRBD1,TRBJ1-2,TRBV7-2,CASSQGTGDLYGYTF,TGTGCCAGCAGCCAAGGGACAGGAGATCTCTATGGCTACACCTTC
.,.,TRBJ2-2,TRBV11-2,CASSPFTGELFF,TGTGCCAGCAGCCCGTTCACCGGGGAGCTGTTTTTT
.,TRBD1,TRBJ2-7,TRBV19,CASSMSRDSEQYF,TGTGCCAGTAGTATGTCTCGGGACAGTGAGCAGTACTTC
.,TRBD1,TRBJ1-2,TRBV7-2,CASSLGVGQYNYGYTF,TGTGCCAGCAGCTTAGGGGTGGGACAGTACAACTATGGCTACACCTTC
.,.,TRBJ2-1,TRBV9,CASTGTGDEQFF,TGTGCCAGCACCGGTACCGGGGATGAGCAGTTCTTC